The source of this TCR beta chain is a study of cytomegalovirus exposure and HLA in healthy donors. Overall study findings and caveats: Researchers counted around 160 TCR beta chains as cytomegalovirus-associated. Earlier findings revealed that most TCR beta V segments proved productive either about 87% or about 30% of the time. Serostatus for CMV was the only available immune exposure information. Later analysis revealed greater clonal expansion in HLA-associated TCR beta chains than in equally common others.

This clone appeared a single time. Its antigen is unknown. One base separates it from a far larger clone, so it is likely a read error. Additional DNA sequences in this sample encode the identical CDR3. Germline V CDR1 and CDR2: LGHNA, YSLEER. The V end lost 4 bases, the J end lost 5 bases, and 14 bases lay between the germline ends. The CDR3 sequence is 14 residues long. Primers for the PCR totalled 60 Vbeta and 13 Jbeta. Profiled with immunoSEQ multiplex PCR; TCRdb holds only in-frame clones, not every one. This repertoire shows about 59,000 clones, roughly 80% found once; its top ten account for 1.5% to 2%.

Sequencing used PBMCs. This receptor was obtained from a human donor in good health. J is TRBJ1-1 and V is TRBV4-3, with D perhaps matching TRBD1 (6 bases). In DNA form, the CDR3 reads TGCGCCAGCAGCCCCGTCTCGACAGGTACTGAAGCTTTCTTT. As protein: CASSPVSTGTEAFF.